This paragraph covers one T cell receptor beta chain sequence. No antigen is known for it. This entry comes from a study of T-cell reconstitution after alpha-beta-depleted transplantation in children. General study points: The high TCRbeta diversity at day 60 in some patients came from surviving recipient T cells and thymic progenitors. Newly generated T cells supplied most T-cell counts and diversity one year post-transplant.

This CDR3 has 14 amino acids. Trimming took 5 bases from V and 3 from J, leaving 12 bases between them. Germline V gene data show CDR1 as SGHTA and CDR2 as FQGNSA. Preparation of the TCRbeta library used unique molecular identifiers. TCRdb reanalysed the PCR reads using MiXCR and keeps one entry per CDR3 protein. The sample has 450,000 to 550,000 distinct CDR3 sequences; over 9.5% are singletons. This sequence was found in a female patient aged 2 to 10 who had a stem cell transplant for aplastic anemia, so the T cells may come from the graft donor. The material sequenced was PBMCs, mostly from graft donor cells, taken 180 days after TCRalphabeta/CD19-depleted stem cell transplant. The chain recombines TRBV7-2 with TRBJ2-3; D is possibly TRBD1 (6 bases). This CDR3 reads CASSDTGFTDTQYF. In DNA form, the CDR3 reads TGTGCCAGCAGCGATACAGGGTTTACAGATACGCAGTATTTT.